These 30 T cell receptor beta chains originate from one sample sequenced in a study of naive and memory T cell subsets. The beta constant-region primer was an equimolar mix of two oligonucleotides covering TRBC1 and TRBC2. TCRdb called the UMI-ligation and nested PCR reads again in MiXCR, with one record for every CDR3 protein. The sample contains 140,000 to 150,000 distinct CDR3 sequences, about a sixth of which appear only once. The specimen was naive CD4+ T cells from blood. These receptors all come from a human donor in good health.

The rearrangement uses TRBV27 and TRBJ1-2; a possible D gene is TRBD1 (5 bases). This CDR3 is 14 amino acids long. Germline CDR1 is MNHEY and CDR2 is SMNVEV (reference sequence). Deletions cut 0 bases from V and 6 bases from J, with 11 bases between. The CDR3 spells CASSLSRGGDGYTF. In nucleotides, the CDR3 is TGTGCCAGCAGTTTATCGAGGGGTGGTGATGGCTACACCTTC.

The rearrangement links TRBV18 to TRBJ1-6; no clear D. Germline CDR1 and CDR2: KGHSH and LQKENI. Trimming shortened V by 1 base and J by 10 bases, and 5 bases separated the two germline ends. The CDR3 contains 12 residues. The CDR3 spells CASSPLGSPLHF. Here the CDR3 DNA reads TGTGCCAGCTCACCACTCGGGTCACCCCTCCACTTT.

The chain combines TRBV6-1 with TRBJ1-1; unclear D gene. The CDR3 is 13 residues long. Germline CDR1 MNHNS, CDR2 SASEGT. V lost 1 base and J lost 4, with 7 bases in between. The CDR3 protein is CASSEEPGTEAFF. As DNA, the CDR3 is TGTGCCAGCAGTGAAGAGCCGGGCACTGAAGCTTTCTTT.

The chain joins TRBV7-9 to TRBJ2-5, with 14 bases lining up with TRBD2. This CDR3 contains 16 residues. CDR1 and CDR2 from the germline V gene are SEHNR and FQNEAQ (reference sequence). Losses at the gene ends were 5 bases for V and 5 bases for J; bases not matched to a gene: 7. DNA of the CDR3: TGTGCCAGCAGCCCAGGACTAGCGGGAGGTACGGAGACCCAGTACTTC. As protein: CASSPGLAGGTETQYF.

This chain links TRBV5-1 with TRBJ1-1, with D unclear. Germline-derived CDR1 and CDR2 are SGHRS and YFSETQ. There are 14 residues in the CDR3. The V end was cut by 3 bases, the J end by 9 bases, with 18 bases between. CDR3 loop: CASSWTGSTGKAFF. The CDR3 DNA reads TGCGCCAGCAGCTGGACCGGGTCCACGGGAAAAGCTTTCTTT.

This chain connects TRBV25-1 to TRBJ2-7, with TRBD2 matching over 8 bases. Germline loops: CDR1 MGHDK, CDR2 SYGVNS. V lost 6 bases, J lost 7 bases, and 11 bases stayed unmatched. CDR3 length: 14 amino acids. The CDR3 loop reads CASSSVGTSGEQYF. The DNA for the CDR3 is TGTGCCAGCAGCTCGGTTGGAACTAGCGGAGAGCAGTACTTC.

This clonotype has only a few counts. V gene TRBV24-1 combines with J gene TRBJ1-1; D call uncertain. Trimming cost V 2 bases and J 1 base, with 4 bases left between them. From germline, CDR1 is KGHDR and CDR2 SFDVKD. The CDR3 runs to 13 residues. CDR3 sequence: CATSDSENTEAFF. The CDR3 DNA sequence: TGTGCCACCAGTGATTCAGAGAACACTGAAGCTTTCTTT.

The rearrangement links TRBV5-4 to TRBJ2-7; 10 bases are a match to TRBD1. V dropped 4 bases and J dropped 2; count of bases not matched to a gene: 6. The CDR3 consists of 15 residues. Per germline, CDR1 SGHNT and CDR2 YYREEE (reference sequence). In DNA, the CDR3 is TGTGCCAGCAGCGGACTGGGACAGGGGACCTACGAGCAGTACTTC. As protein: CASSGLGQGTYEQYF. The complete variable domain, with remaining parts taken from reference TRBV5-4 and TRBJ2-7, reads ETGVTQSPTHLIKTRGQQVTLRCSSQSGHNTVSWYQQALGQGPQFIFQYYREEENGRGNFPPRFSGLQFPNYSSELNVNALELDDSALYLCASSGLGQGTYEQYFGPGTRLTVT.

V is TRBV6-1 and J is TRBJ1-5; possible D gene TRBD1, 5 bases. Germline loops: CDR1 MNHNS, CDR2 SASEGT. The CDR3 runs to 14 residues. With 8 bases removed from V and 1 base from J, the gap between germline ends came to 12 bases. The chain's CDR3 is CASVGAGSNQPQHF. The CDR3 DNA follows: TGTGCCAGCGTTGGGGCGGGAAGCAATCAGCCCCAGCATTTT.

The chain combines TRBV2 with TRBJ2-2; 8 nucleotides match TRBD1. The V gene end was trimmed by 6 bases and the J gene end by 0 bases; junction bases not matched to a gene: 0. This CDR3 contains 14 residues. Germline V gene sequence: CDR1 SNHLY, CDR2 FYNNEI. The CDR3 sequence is CASRTGANTGELFF. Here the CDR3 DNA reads TGTGCCAGCAGGACAGGGGCGAACACCGGGGAGCTGTTTTTT.

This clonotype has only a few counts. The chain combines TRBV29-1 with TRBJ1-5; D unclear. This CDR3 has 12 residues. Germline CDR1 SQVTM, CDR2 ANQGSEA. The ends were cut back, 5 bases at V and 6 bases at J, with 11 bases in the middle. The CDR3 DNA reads TGCAGCGTTTGGTCGCCTGGTCAGCCCCAGCATTTT. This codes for CSVWSPGQPQHF.

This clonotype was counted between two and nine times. CDR3 amino acids: CASSQPYRGPNNQPQHF. Here the CDR3 DNA reads TGCGCCAGCAGCCAACCCTACAGGGGACCCAACAATCAGCCCCAGCATTTT. V gene TRBV4-1 combines with J gene TRBJ1-5; TRBD1 matches 7 bases. Germline V gene data show CDR1 as MGHRA and CDR2 as YSYEKL. Unmatched junction bases numbered 10, after V lost 2 bases and J lost 3 bases. This CDR3 has 17 amino acids.

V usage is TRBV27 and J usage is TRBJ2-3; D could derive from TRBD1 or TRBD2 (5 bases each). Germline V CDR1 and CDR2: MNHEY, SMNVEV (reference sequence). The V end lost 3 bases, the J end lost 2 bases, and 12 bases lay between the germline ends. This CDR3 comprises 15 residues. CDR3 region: CASSFWGRVTDTQYF. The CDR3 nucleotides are TGTGCCAGCAGTTTCTGGGGACGGGTCACAGATACGCAGTATTTT.

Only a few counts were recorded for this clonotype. The CDR3 DNA follows: TGTGCCACCGGGAGGGCCGGAGCTTTCTTT. This gives the protein CATGRAGAFF. This chain uses TRBV19 with TRBJ1-1; D call uncertain. V lost 10 bases and J lost 10, with 13 bases in between. Germline V gene data show CDR1 as LNHDA and CDR2 as SQIVND (reference sequence). The CDR3 length is 10 residues.

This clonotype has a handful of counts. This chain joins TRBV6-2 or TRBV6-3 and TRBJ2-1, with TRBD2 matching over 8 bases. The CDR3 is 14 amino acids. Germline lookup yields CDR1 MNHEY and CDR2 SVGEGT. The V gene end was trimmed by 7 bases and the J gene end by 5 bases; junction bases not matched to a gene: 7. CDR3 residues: CASISGGVHNEQFF. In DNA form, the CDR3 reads TGTGCCAGCATATCGGGGGGGGTTCACAATGAGCAGTTCTTC.

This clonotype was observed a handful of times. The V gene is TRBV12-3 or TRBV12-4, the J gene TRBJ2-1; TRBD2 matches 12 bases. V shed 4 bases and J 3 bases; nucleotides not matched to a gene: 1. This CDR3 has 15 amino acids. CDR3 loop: CASSWTSGDYNEQFF. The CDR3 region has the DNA TGTGCCAGCAGTTGGACTAGCGGGGACTACAATGAGCAGTTCTTC.

CDR3 coding DNA: TGCGCCAGCAGCTTCGGCAGTCTATCCTACGAGCAGTACTTC. Its translation: CASSFGSLSYEQYF. The chain couples TRBV5-1 to TRBJ2-7; no clear D gene. CDR1 and CDR2 (germline): SGHRS, YFSETQ. This CDR3 contains 14 residues. V was shortened by 2 bases and J by 1 base, with 10 bases between the two germline ends.

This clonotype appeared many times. The CDR3 DNA is TGCAGTGCTAGAGCATATGGGAGGGAAAGACAGCCCCAGCATTTT. Protein: CSARAYGRERQPQHF. The chain uses TRBV20-1 and TRBJ1-5; D unclear. Germline V CDR1 and CDR2: DFQATT, SNEGSKA (reference sequence). The CDR3 loop spans 15 amino acids. Trimming stripped 1 base from V and 7 bases from J, with 17 bases between.

CDR3 in amino acids: CASSSGQGRFHEQYF. CDR3 nucleotides: TGCGCCAGCAGTTCCGGACAGGGAAGGTTCCACGAGCAGTACTTC. The V gene is TRBV5-1, the J gene TRBJ2-7, with 8 bases lining up with TRBD1. V was pared by 5 bases and J by 5 bases, with 12 bases of the junction left unmatched. The germline CDR1 and CDR2 sequences are SGHRS and YFSETQ. The CDR3 consists of 15 residues.

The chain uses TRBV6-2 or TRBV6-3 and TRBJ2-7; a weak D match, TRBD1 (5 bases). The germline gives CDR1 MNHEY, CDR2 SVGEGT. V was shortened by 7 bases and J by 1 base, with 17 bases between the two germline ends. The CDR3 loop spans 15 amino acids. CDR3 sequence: CASTSKGILSYEQYF. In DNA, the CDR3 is TGTGCCAGCACTTCCAAGGGGATTTTGTCCTACGAGCAGTACTTC.

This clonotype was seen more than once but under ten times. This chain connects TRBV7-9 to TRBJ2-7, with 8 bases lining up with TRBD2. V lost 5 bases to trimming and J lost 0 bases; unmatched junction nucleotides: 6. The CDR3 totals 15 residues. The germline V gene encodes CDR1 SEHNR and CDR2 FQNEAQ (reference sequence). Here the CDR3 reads CASSPLSGSSYEQYF. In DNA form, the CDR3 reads TGTGCCAGCAGCCCCTTAAGCGGGAGCTCCTACGAGCAGTACTTC.

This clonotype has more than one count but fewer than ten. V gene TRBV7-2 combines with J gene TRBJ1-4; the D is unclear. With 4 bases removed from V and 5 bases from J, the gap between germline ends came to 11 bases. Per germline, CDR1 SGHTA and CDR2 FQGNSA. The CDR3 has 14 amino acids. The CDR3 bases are TGTGCCAGCAGCTCCTCCAGGAGCAATGAAAAACTGTTTTTT. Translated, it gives CASSSSRSNEKLFF.

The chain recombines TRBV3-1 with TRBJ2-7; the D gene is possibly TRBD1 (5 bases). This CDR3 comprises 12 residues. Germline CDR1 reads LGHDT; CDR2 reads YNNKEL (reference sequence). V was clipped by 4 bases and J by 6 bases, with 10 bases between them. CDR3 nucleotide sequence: TGTGCCAGCAGCCTCGACAGCCGCGAGCAGTACTTC. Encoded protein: CASSLDSREQYF.

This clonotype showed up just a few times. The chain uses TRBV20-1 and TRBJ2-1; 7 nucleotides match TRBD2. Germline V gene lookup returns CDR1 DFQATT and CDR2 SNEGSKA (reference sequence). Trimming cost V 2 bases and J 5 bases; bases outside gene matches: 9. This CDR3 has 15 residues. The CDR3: CSARMGPSGDNEQFF. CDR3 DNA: TGCAGTGCTAGAATGGGGCCTAGCGGAGACAATGAGCAGTTCTTC.

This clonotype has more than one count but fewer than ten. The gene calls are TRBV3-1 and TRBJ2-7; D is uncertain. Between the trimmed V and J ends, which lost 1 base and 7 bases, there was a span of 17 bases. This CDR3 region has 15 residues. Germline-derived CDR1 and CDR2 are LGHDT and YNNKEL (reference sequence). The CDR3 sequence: CASSQVGYAGVEQYF. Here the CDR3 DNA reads TGTGCCAGCAGCCAAGTGGGATATGCCGGTGTTGAGCAGTACTTC.

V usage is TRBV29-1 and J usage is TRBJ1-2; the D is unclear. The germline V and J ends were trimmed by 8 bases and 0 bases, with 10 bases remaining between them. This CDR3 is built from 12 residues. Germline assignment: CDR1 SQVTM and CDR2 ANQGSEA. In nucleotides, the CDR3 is TGCAGCTTCGAGAGGGCTAACTATGGCTACACCTTC. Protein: CSFERANYGYTF.

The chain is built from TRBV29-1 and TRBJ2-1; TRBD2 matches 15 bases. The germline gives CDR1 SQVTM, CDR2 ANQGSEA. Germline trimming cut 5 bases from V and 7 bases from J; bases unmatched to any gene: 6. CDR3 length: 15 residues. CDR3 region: CSVYRGTSGRNEQFF. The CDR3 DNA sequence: TGCAGCGTTTACCGGGGGACTAGCGGGAGGAATGAGCAGTTCTTC.

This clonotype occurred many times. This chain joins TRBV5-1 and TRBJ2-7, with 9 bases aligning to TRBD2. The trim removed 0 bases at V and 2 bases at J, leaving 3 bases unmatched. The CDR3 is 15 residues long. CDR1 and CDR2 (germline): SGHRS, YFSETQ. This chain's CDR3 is CASSLVSSGAYEQYF. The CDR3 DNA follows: TGCGCCAGCAGCTTGGTTTCTAGCGGGGCCTACGAGCAGTACTTC.

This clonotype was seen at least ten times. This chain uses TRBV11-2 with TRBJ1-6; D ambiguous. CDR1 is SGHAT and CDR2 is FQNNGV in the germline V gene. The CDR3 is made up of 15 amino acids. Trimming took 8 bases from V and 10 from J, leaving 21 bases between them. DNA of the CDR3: TGTGCCAGCGTCCGGACGGACCAGCTTGGCTCACCCCTCCACTTT. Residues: CASVRTDQLGSPLHF.

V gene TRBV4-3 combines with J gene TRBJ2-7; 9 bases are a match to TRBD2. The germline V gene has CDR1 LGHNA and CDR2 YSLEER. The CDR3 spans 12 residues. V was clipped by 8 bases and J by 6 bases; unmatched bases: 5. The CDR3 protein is CASVLAGAEQYF. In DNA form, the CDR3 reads TGCGCCAGCGTGTTAGCGGGAGCCGAGCAGTACTTC.